Reported below is one T cell receptor (beta chain). Its antigen remains unidentified. This specimen comes from a study of T cell responses to AZD1222 COVID-19 vaccine. Notes on the study in general: Two doses of AZD1222 preceded a rise in Spike-specific TCR breadth and depth. A mostly white British donor set with more females was recruited, and clonal diversity was possibly underestimated. Vaccine-related CD4 TCRs covered spike, predominating at 160-218 and 743-854.

The assay was immunoSEQ multiplex PCR, and TCRdb's table has in-frame clones only and misses some. The profile shows about 110,000 clones, over 75% of them singletons. The J segment lost 1 base and the V segment lost 4 bases, leaving 15 bases of the junction unmatched. The CDR3 sequence is 19 residues long. In germline, CDR1 is SGHTA, CDR2 FQGNSA. This clonotype was sampled from an adult in good health. The chain uses TRBV7-2 and TRBJ1-1; TRBD1 agrees at 10 bases. Sequenced material: peripheral blood, taken on day 0 of AZD1222 vaccination. The CDR3 nucleotides read TGTGCCAGCAGCTATCTTGGGACAGGGGCCTCAGGGGCGAACACTGAAGCTTTCTTT. This encodes CASSYLGTGASGANTEAFF.